This TCR beta chain was found in a study of T cells in Graves' hyperthyroidism and ophthalmopathy. This clonotype was seen a few times. Authors of the study amplified TCR beta CDR3 regions from RNA transcripts. A set of HTBI primers served as the primers for a first-round RT-PCR of the TCR CDR3. TCRdb reprocessed the multiplex PCR reads via MiXCR and lists one record per CDR3 protein. Altogether more than 300,000 distinct CDR3 sequences are present, around 18% being singletons, with the ten largest covering 40%. The germline V gene has CDR1 DFQATT and CDR2 SNEGSKA (reference sequence). This CDR3 is built from 15 residues. V lost 5 bases and J lost 4, with 15 bases in between.

The specimen sequenced was blood. J is TRBJ1-6 and V is TRBV20-1, with a tentative D call TRBD1 (5 bases). The TCR originated in a man between 18 and 29 years old with Graves' ophthalmopathy. CDR3 DNA sequence: TGCAGTGCTCCCGGGGGGGGGACTTATAATTCACCCCTCCACTTT. Its translation is CSAPGGGTYNSPLHF.